The clone carrying this T cell receptor (beta chain) showed up just a few times. Its antigen is unknown. The CDR3 contains 14 residues. Germline V gene lookup returns CDR1 SQVTM and CDR2 ANQGSEA. PCR was performed a second time for about 6 to 12 cycles using a sample-barcoded 5' primer and a J-beta primer mix. MiXCR was run by TCRdb on the 5' RACE reads, yielding one entry per CDR3 protein. This sample has roughly 560,000 distinct CDR3 sequences, with around 24% found just once. PBMCs, at least 7 million per sample, were isolated. The record originates from a study of blood T cells in healthy people across ages. Study-level results: There was no known CMV status for donors, so expanded clonotype changes were possibly confounded.

Another study also made use of these data, one on T cells of mothers and their children. That study reports: Slightly higher, non-significant overlap characterized related mother-child pairs relative to unrelated pairs.

The rearrangement uses TRBV29-1 and TRBJ2-1; perhaps TRBD2 as D (6 bases). The last part of the DNA fits TRBJ2-7 better; the J call may be wrong. This receptor was taken from a boy aged 5 to 17 in good health. Sequenced material: blood. CDR3 amino acids: CSVEEAGGSYEQYF. CDR3 sequence (DNA): TGCAGCGTGGAGGAGGCCGGGGGCTCCTACGAGCAGTACTTC.